The 17 T cell receptor beta chains below all came from one sample that was sequenced in a study of T cell responses to AZD1222 COVID-19 vaccine. Sequencing was performed with immunoSEQ multiplex PCR; in TCRdb, only in-frame clones are kept and a portion is missing. Of tens of thousands of clones in the sample, 83% were seen once. The sequencing used peripheral blood, collected 28 days after the second AZD1222 dose. Every receptor here comes from an adult who received the AZD1222 COVID-19 vaccine.

The chain has TRBV12-5 and TRBJ2-2; D ambiguous. This CDR3 is 18 amino acids long. V lost 2 bases, J lost 3 bases, and 19 bases lay in between. Per the germline V gene, CDR1 is LGHNT and CDR2 is FRNRAP. The CDR3 sequence is CASGLTRFTVQDTGELFF. CDR3 sequence (DNA): TGTGCTAGTGGTTTGACCCGTTTCACGGTTCAGGACACCGGGGAGCTGTTTTTT.

The chain carries TRBV29-1 and TRBJ1-2, with D maybe TRBD1 (6 bases). V gave up 4 bases and J gave up 6 bases, with 21 bases separating them. The CDR3 runs 15 residues. Germline lookup yields CDR1 SQVTM and CDR2 ANQGSEA. This chain's CDR3 is CSVASRGREYDGYTF. The CDR3 DNA follows: TGCAGCGTTGCCTCGAGGGGGAGGGAATACGATGGCTACACCTTC.

V and J are TRBV10-3 and TRBJ2-7; the D gene is possibly TRBD1 (6 bases). CDR1 ENHRY and CDR2 SYGVKD come from the germline V gene. V was trimmed by 3 bases and J by 2 bases, leaving 14 bases between them. The CDR3 is made up of 15 amino acids. The CDR3 sequence: CAISDPGAAPYEQYF. The CDR3 DNA reads TGTGCCATCAGTGACCCAGGGGCGGCACCCTACGAGCAGTACTTC.

The chain employs TRBV6-5 and TRBJ1-5; 7 bases align to TRBD1. This CDR3 comprises 15 residues. V gave up 5 bases and J gave up 5 bases; unmatched junction bases: 9. The germline V gene encodes CDR1 MNHEY and CDR2 SVGAGI. This CDR3 is CASSPWTGGDQPQHF. As DNA, the CDR3 is TGTGCCAGCAGTCCTTGGACAGGAGGGGATCAGCCCCAGCATTTT.

The J gene is TRBJ1-3, the V gene TRBV19; D remains unclear. The V end lost 3 bases, the J end lost 6 bases, and 3 bases lay between the germline ends. The CDR3 consists of 11 residues. Germline CDR1 is LNHDA and CDR2 is SQIVND (reference sequence). The CDR3: CASSIINTIYF. CDR3 sequence (DNA): TGTGCCAGTAGTATTATAAACACCATATATTTT.

V and J are TRBV11-2 and TRBJ1-5; no reliable D call. This CDR3 region has 14 residues. Germline V gene data show CDR1 as SGHAT and CDR2 as FQNNGV. Deletions cut 1 base from V and 4 bases from J, with 8 bases between. This chain's CDR3 is CASSLGSHNQPQHF. In DNA form, the CDR3 reads TGTGCCAGCAGCTTAGGGTCTCATAATCAGCCCCAGCATTTT.

The chain joins TRBV18 to TRBJ1-1; D possibly corresponds to TRBD1 (6 bases). The CDR3 extends over 13 amino acids. Trimming shortened V by 6 bases and J by 5 bases, and 13 bases separated the two germline ends. The germline V gene encodes CDR1 KGHSH and CDR2 LQKENI. CDR3 sequence reads: CASSPQGGTEAFF. CDR3 DNA sequence: TGTGCCAGCTCGCCTCAAGGGGGAACTGAAGCTTTCTTT.

J is TRBJ1-3 and V is TRBV6-5; D unresolved. Trimming pared 6 bases from V and 2 bases from J, leaving 11 bases between. Looked up from germline, CDR1 is MNHEY and CDR2 is SVGAGI. The CDR3 extends over 14 amino acids. The CDR3 coding sequence is TGTGCCAGCAGCGGGCCCGGGGCTGGAAACACCATATATTTT. Protein sequence: CASSGPGAGNTIYF.

V gene TRBV30 combines with J gene TRBJ2-3; D possibly corresponds to TRBD1 (6 bases). Per germline, CDR1 GTSNPN and CDR2 SVGIG (reference sequence). The CDR3 has 14 residues. Between the trimmed V and J ends, which lost 2 bases and 2 bases, there was a span of 11 bases. The CDR3 nucleotides are TGTGCCTGGAGTCTGACAGGCCCCACAGATACGCAGTATTTT. Translated, it gives CAWSLTGPTDTQYF.

The rearrangement joins TRBV10-2 to TRBJ1-1, with D uncertain. V was shortened by 5 bases and J by 4 bases, with 8 bases between the two germline ends. CDR3 length: 12 residues. Germline loops: CDR1 WSHSY, CDR2 SAAADI. CDR3 nucleotides: TGCGCCAGCAGTACGACCCTCACTGAAGCTTTCTTT. Amino acid sequence: CASSTTLTEAFF.

The V call is TRBV2, the J call TRBJ2-2; TRBD1 is a possible D gene (7 bases). Germline V gene data show CDR1 as SNHLY and CDR2 as FYNNEI. The ends were cut back, 6 bases at V and 5 bases at J, with 19 bases in the middle. This CDR3 has 16 amino acids. The CDR3 protein is CASSGGPGGKTGELFF. CDR3 DNA: TGTGCCAGCAGCGGCGGCCCAGGGGGGAAAACCGGGGAGCTGTTTTTT.

This chain's CDR3 is CASSRLRVGISSGANVLTF. The CDR3, as DNA: TGTGCCAGCAGCCGGCTCAGGGTGGGGATTTCCTCTGGGGCCAACGTCCTGACTTTC. The chain carries TRBV3-1 (or the pseudogene TRBV3-2) and TRBJ2-6; tentatively, D is TRBD1 (5 bases). Trimming removed 4 bases from V and 0 bases from J, with 19 bases in between. CDR1 is LGHDT and CDR2 is YNNKEL in the germline V gene (reference sequence). This CDR3 has 19 residues.

This clone was seen once. The genes are TRBV3-1 (or the pseudogene TRBV3-2) and TRBJ1-1; 9 positions agree with TRBD1. The V segment lost 4 bases and the J segment 7 bases; nucleotides outside the gene matches: 7. Germline V gene lookup returns CDR1 LGHDT and CDR2 YNNKEL (reference sequence). This CDR3 has 14 amino acids. CDR3 nucleotide sequence: TGTGCCAGCAGCCGTCCGGGACAGGGCGTTGAAGCTTTCTTT. This encodes CASSRPGQGVEAFF.

The chain has TRBV3-1 (or the pseudogene TRBV3-2) and TRBJ2-3; 11 bases line up with TRBD2. The trim removed 4 bases at V and 1 base at J, leaving 1 base unmatched. Germline V CDR1 and CDR2: LGHDT, YNNKEL (reference sequence). This CDR3 comprises 15 residues. CDR3 sequence reads: CASSLLAGGTDTQYF. The CDR3 DNA reads as TGTGCCAGCAGCCTACTAGCGGGGGGCACAGATACGCAGTATTTT.

The V call is TRBV19, the J call TRBJ1-5; TRBD1 aligns across 8 bases. Germline CDR1 reads LNHDA; CDR2 reads SQIVND (reference sequence). CDR3 length: 15 residues. The V segment lost 4 bases and the J segment 8 bases; nucleotides outside the gene matches: 10. CDR3 amino acids: CASSKLSGGEKPQHF. In DNA, the CDR3 is TGTGCCAGTAGTAAGCTGTCAGGGGGCGAGAAGCCCCAGCATTTT.

The chain carries TRBV15 and TRBJ1-5; 7 positions agree with TRBD1. This CDR3 has 13 residues. V was clipped by 10 bases and J by 0 bases; unmatched bases: 3. Looked up from germline, CDR1 is LNHNV and CDR2 is YYDKDF (reference sequence). In DNA form, the CDR3 reads TGTGCCAACGGACAGGTTAGCAATCAGCCCCAGCATTTT. Translating it yields CANGQVSNQPQHF. The full variable domain, with the rest looked up from reference TRBV15 and TRBJ1-5, is DAMVIQNPRYQVTQFGKPVTLSCSQTLNHNVMYWYQQKSSQAPKLLFHYYDKDFNNEADTPDNFQSRRPNTSFCFLDIRSPGLGDTAMYLCANGQVSNQPQHFGDGTRLSIL.

The chain is built from TRBV30 and TRBJ1-6, with D maybe TRBD1 (6 bases). Germline CDR1 and CDR2: GTSNPN and SVGIG (reference sequence). V lost 0 bases to trimming and J lost 10 bases, with 22 bases between them. CDR3 length: 17 residues. In DNA form, the CDR3 reads TGTGCCTGGAGTGTCGGGGCGGGGGACACAATTTTCTCACCCCTCCACTTT. Its protein is CAWSVGAGDTIFSPLHF.